The 27 T cell receptor beta chains given below trace back to one sample, sequenced in a study of T cell responses to AZD1222 COVID-19 vaccine. The data were produced by immunoSEQ multiplex PCR, yet TCRdb's version contains in-frame clones alone and is incomplete. This sample has about 100,000 clones, with 80% to 95% found just once. The starting material was peripheral blood, obtained 28 days after the second AZD1222 dose. Receptors were obtained from an adult who received the AZD1222 COVID-19 vaccine.

The V and J genes are TRBV20-1 and TRBJ1-2; D unresolved. The CDR3 has 11 residues. Looked up from germline, CDR1 is DFQATT and CDR2 is SNEGSKA (reference sequence). Trimming stripped 6 bases from V and 1 base from J, with 6 bases between. The CDR3 DNA sequence: TGCAGTGCCAGGCTTAACTATGGCTACACCTTC. Amino acids: CSARLNYGYTF.

Points on this clone: Given a much more abundant clone one base away, this may be a read error. Distinct nucleotide sequences in the sample also encode this CDR3. The chain employs TRBV4-3 and TRBJ2-7; 7 bases are a match to TRBD2. Looked up from germline, CDR1 is LGHNA and CDR2 is YSLEER. Unmatched junction bases numbered 6, after V lost 0 bases and J lost 7 bases. The CDR3 consists of 14 residues. The CDR3 region has the DNA TGCGCCAGCAGCCAAGATCGCGGGAGCTATGAGCAGTACTTC. This gives the protein CASSQDRGSYEQYF.

The gene calls are TRBV15 and TRBJ1-4; D is uncertain. Germline loops: CDR1 LNHNV, CDR2 YYDKDF (reference sequence). Trimming took off 3 bases at V and 7 bases at J, with 21 bases between the two ends. The CDR3 extends over 17 amino acids. In DNA, the CDR3 is TGTGCCACCAGCAGGTTCCCGCTTAGCAGGAGTATTGAAAAACTGTTTTTT. Protein: CATSRFPLSRSIEKLFF. The full variable domain, with the rest looked up from reference TRBV15 and TRBJ1-4, is DAMVIQNPRYQVTQFGKPVTLSCSQTLNHNVMYWYQQKSSQAPKLLFHYYDKDFNNEADTPDNFQSRRPNTSFCFLDIRSPGLGDTAMYLCATSRFPLSRSIEKLFFGSGTQLSVL.

The rearrangement links TRBV6-6 to TRBJ1-5, with TRBD1 matching 8 bases. Germline lookup yields CDR1 MNHNY and CDR2 SVGAGI (reference sequence). CDR3 size: 14 residues. The junction had 7 bases not matched to a gene; V was cut back by 6 bases and J by 6 bases. The CDR3: CASRPRGPTQPQHF. Here the CDR3 DNA reads TGTGCCAGCAGACCCAGGGGGCCGACTCAGCCCCAGCATTTT.

The chain is built from TRBV27 and TRBJ1-4; 11 bases are shared with TRBD1. The CDR3 spans 17 residues. The ends lost 4 bases at V and 2 bases at J; junction bases unmatched: 6. Germline assignment: CDR1 MNHEY and CDR2 SMNVEV (reference sequence). Written as DNA, the CDR3 is TGTGCCAGCAGTTCCGGGACAGGGGGATTTACTAATGAAAAACTGTTTTTT. Translation gives CASSSGTGGFTNEKLFF. The full variable domain, with the rest looked up from reference TRBV27 and TRBJ1-4, is EAQVTQNPRYLITVTGKKLTVTCSQNMNHEYMSWYRQDPGLGLRQIYYSMNVEVTDKGDVPEGYKVSRKEKRNFPLILESPSPNQTSLYFCASSSGTGGFTNEKLFFGSGTQLSVL.

This clone was detected once. This sequence joins TRBV10-3 and TRBJ2-7, with a possible D match to TRBD1 (6 bases). Germline V gene data show CDR1 as ENHRY and CDR2 as SYGVKD. This CDR3 is built from 15 residues. Deletions cut 6 bases from V and 0 bases from J, with 15 bases between. CDR3 nucleotide sequence: TGTGCCATCAGAGGACCCAGGGGATCCTCCTACGAGCAGTACTTC. It specifies CAIRGPRGSSYEQYF.

The table lists this clone with a few counts. The genes are TRBV6-6 and TRBJ2-3, with TRBD1 matching 8 bases. CDR1 MNHNY and CDR2 SVGAGI come from the germline V gene (reference sequence). The J segment lost 3 bases and the V segment lost 7 bases, leaving 3 bases of the junction unmatched. This CDR3 is 13 amino acids long. CDR3 loop: CASMTGDTDTQYF. In DNA form, the CDR3 reads TGTGCCAGCATGACAGGGGATACAGATACGCAGTATTTT.

V and J are TRBV4-2 and TRBJ1-5; D might be TRBD1 (5 bases). Germline CDR1 reads LGHNA; CDR2 reads YNFKEQ. CDR3 length equals 18 residues. The V end was cut by 1 base, the J end by 4 bases, with 20 bases between. Here the CDR3 reads CASSQGSVGPRVNQPQHF. As DNA, the CDR3 is TGTGCCAGCAGCCAAGGGTCGGTCGGGCCCAGGGTAAATCAGCCCCAGCATTTT.

The chain carries TRBV6-5 and TRBJ2-3; the match to TRBD2 covers 8 bases. Germline assignment: CDR1 MNHEY and CDR2 SVGAGI. Unmatched junction bases numbered 11, after V lost 1 base and J lost 8 bases. The CDR3 runs 16 residues. The CDR3 sequence is CASSYWREDRGSTQYF. Here the CDR3 DNA reads TGTGCCAGCAGTTACTGGCGGGAGGACCGGGGGTCTACGCAGTATTTT.

The gene calls are TRBV12-3 or TRBV12-4 and TRBJ2-7; a weak D match, TRBD2 (6 bases). The CDR3 is 12 amino acids. V was pared by 8 bases and J by 0 bases, with 8 bases between. CDR3 in DNA: TGTGCCAGCGGGAGGAGCTCCTACGAGCAGTACTTC. Amino acids: CASGRSSYEQYF.

The chain carries TRBV19 and TRBJ1-2; 8 nucleotides line up with TRBD1. From germline, CDR1 is LNHDA and CDR2 SQIVND (reference sequence). With 3 bases clipped from V and 3 bases from J, the junction kept 9 bases outside the gene matches. The CDR3 totals 16 residues. The CDR3 protein is CASSITQGALDYGYTF. The CDR3 region has the DNA TGTGCCAGTAGTATTACGCAGGGGGCGCTGGACTATGGCTACACCTTC.

The V gene is TRBV18, the J gene TRBJ1-4, with D unclear. The V gene lost 0 bases and the J gene lost 5 bases, with 10 bases spanning the gap. The CDR3 contains 15 residues. CDR1 is KGHSH, CDR2 LQKENI, per germline. CDR3 loop: CASSPPNGPNEKLFF. For the CDR3, the DNA is TGTGCCAGCTCACCACCGAACGGTCCGAATGAAAAACTGTTTTTT.

The V call is TRBV7-6, the J call TRBJ1-1, with 9 bases aligning to TRBD1. The length of the CDR3 is 16 residues. The germline V gene has CDR1 SGHVS and CDR2 FNYEAQ. The V gene end was trimmed by 4 bases and the J gene end by 3 bases; junction bases not matched to a gene: 9. CDR3 coding DNA: TGTGCCAGCAGCTCTAGGACAGGGGCCGGGGACACTGAAGCTTTCTTT. The encoded protein is CASSSRTGAGDTEAFF.

This clone was detected once. The chain combines TRBV6-6 with TRBJ2-5, with 12 positions matching TRBD2. Germline CDR1 is MNHNY and CDR2 is SVGAGI (reference sequence). CDR3 size: 15 residues. V shed 5 bases and J 1 base; nucleotides not matched to a gene: 2. For the CDR3, the DNA is TGTGCCAGCAGTATACTAGCGGGGGGCCAAGAGACCCAGTACTTC. This codes for CASSILAGGQETQYF.

V usage is TRBV11-3 and J usage is TRBJ2-1; TRBD2 agrees at 10 bases. The CDR3 length is 15 residues. Germline assignment: CDR1 SGHNT and CDR2 YENEEA. J was trimmed by 8 bases and V by 1 base; bases with no gene match: 5. CDR3 nucleotide sequence: TGTGCCAGCAGCTTAGCAGGGCTAGCGGGAGATGAGCAGTTCTTC. It specifies CASSLAGLAGDEQFF. The full variable domain, with the rest looked up from reference TRBV11-3 and TRBJ2-1, is EAGVVQSPRYKIIEKKQPVAFWCNPISGHNTLYWYLQNLGQGPELLIRYENEEAVDDSQLPKDRFSAERLKGVDSTLKIQPAELGDSAVYLCASSLAGLAGDEQFFGPGTRLTVL.

In this sample, this clone turned up once. This chain joins TRBV19 and TRBJ1-5, with 12 bases lining up with TRBD1. This CDR3 is 14 amino acids long. The V gene end was trimmed by 6 bases and the J gene end by 6 bases; junction bases not matched to a gene: 3. Germline V gene lookup returns CDR1 LNHDA and CDR2 SQIVND (reference sequence). The CDR3 here is CASSGTGGSQPQHF. CDR3 coding DNA: TGTGCCAGTAGCGGGACAGGGGGCAGTCAGCCCCAGCATTTT.

The chain has TRBV7-2 and TRBJ1-2, with a tentative D call TRBD1 (5 bases). The CDR3 is made up of 14 amino acids. V was trimmed by 0 bases and J by 4 bases, leaving 9 bases between them. CDR1 SGHTA and CDR2 FQGNSA come from the germline V gene. CDR3 in DNA: TGTGCCAGCAGCTTAGCCAGGGAAACCTATGGCTACACCTTC. Its protein product is CASSLARETYGYTF. Based on the CDR3 plus reference TRBV7-2 and TRBJ1-2, the full variable domain is GAGVSQSPSNKVTEKGKDVELRCDPISGHTALYWYRQSLGQGLEFLIYFQGNSAPDKSGLPSDRFSAERTGGSVSTLTIQRTQQEDSAVYLCASSLARETYGYTFGSGTRLTVV.

The chain is built from TRBV7-2 and TRBJ1-3, with D tentatively TRBD1 (5 bases). Per the germline V gene, CDR1 is SGHTA and CDR2 is FQGNSA. The CDR3 length is 14 residues. Trimming cost V 5 bases and J 4 bases, with 12 bases left between them. The chain's CDR3 is CASSLNRQGNTIYF. CDR3 sequence (DNA): TGTGCCAGCAGCCTAAACCGACAGGGAAACACCATATATTTT.

V usage is TRBV5-4 and J usage is TRBJ1-6; 7 positions agree with TRBD1. From germline, CDR1 is SGHNT and CDR2 YYREEE (reference sequence). The CDR3 is made up of 15 amino acids. The V gene end was trimmed by 4 bases and the J gene end by 2 bases; junction bases not matched to a gene: 3. The CDR3 spells CASSLGQAYNSPLHF. The DNA of the CDR3 is TGTGCCAGCAGCCTTGGACAGGCCTATAATTCACCCCTCCACTTT.

The chain couples TRBV12-5 to TRBJ2-7, with a tentative D call TRBD1 (5 bases). This CDR3 contains 15 residues. Trimming left V 2 bases short and J 2 bases short, with 13 bases between. Germline CDR1 LGHNT, CDR2 FRNRAP. CDR3 in amino acids: CASGLSRDPAYEQYF. In nucleotides, the CDR3 is TGTGCTAGTGGTTTGTCCAGGGATCCCGCCTACGAGCAGTACTTC. Full variable domain (rest looked up from reference TRBV12-5 and TRBJ2-7): DARVTQTPRHKVTEMGQEVTMRCQPILGHNTVFWYRQTMMQGLELLAYFRNRAPLDDSGMPKDRFSAEMPDATLATLKIQPSEPRDSAVYFCASGLSRDPAYEQYFGPGTRLTVT.

The chain is built from TRBV7-2 and TRBJ1-5; D unclear. Germline V gene lookup returns CDR1 SGHTA and CDR2 FQGNSA. This CDR3 is built from 16 residues. V was trimmed by 1 base and J by 2 bases, leaving 12 bases between them. This chain's CDR3 is CASSLGRRVGNQPQHF. As DNA, the CDR3 is TGTGCCAGCAGCTTAGGAAGAAGGGTGGGCAATCAGCCCCAGCATTTT.

The chain couples TRBV4-1 to TRBJ2-7; TRBD1 matches 7 bases. CDR1 and CDR2 (germline): MGHRA, YSYEKL. CDR3 length equals 14 residues. Losses at the gene ends were 1 base for V and 3 bases for J; bases not matched to a gene: 3. The CDR3 DNA is TGCGCCAGCAGCCAAGTTCAGGGGGACTACGAGCAGTACTTC. Protein sequence: CASSQVQGDYEQYF.

This sequence joins TRBV6-5 and TRBJ2-7; D remains unclear. V was trimmed by 6 bases and J by 6 bases, leaving 12 bases between them. Germline V lookup: CDR1 MNHEY, CDR2 SVGAGI. There are 12 residues in the CDR3. The CDR3 here is CASSTPASEQYF. Written as DNA, the CDR3 is TGTGCCAGCAGCACCCCAGCGTCCGAGCAGTACTTC.

The V call is TRBV15, the J call TRBJ1-1, with D unresolved. Germline V gene lookup returns CDR1 LNHNV and CDR2 YYDKDF (reference sequence). The CDR3 consists of 14 residues. V dropped 0 bases and J dropped 6 bases, with 11 bases sitting between them. DNA of the CDR3: TGTGCCACCAGCAGAGACCGGGTTGGGTCTGAAGCTTTCTTT. Its translation: CATSRDRVGSEAFF.

CDR3 loop: CASSPGRGQNTEAFF. DNA for the CDR3: TGTGCCAGCAGCCCCGGCAGGGGGCAGAACACTGAAGCTTTCTTT. The chain uses TRBV3-1 (or the pseudogene TRBV3-2) and TRBJ1-1; 8 bases are a match to TRBD1. From germline, CDR1 is LGHDT and CDR2 YNNKEL (reference sequence). The CDR3 runs to 15 residues. Losses at the gene ends were 4 bases for V and 1 base for J; bases not matched to a gene: 5.

As regards this clone: Different DNA sequences within this sample yield the same CDR3. The chain uses TRBV19 and TRBJ1-3; no clear D. Trimming stripped 4 bases from V and 4 bases from J, with 8 bases between. Germline V gene sequence: CDR1 LNHDA, CDR2 SQIVND (reference sequence). This CDR3 is built from 13 residues. DNA of the CDR3: TGTGCCAGTAGTAGAGGGCCGGGAAACACCATATATTTT. Translating it yields CASSRGPGNTIYF. Full variable domain (remainder filled in from reference TRBV19 and TRBJ1-3): DGGITQSPKYLFRKEGQNVTLSCEQNLNHDAMYWYRQDPGQGLRLIYYSQIVNDFQKGDIAEGYSVSREKKESFPLTVTSAQKNPTAFYLCASSRGPGNTIYFGEGSWLTVV.

The chain joins TRBV10-3 to TRBJ2-5; D could derive from TRBD1 or TRBD2 (5 bases each). From germline, CDR1 is ENHRY and CDR2 SYGVKD. The CDR3 has 13 residues. Trimming stripped 7 bases from V and 4 bases from J, with 13 bases between. The CDR3 nucleotides are TGTGCCATCAACCGGGACGGTGGAGAGACCCAGTACTTC. It translates to CAINRDGGETQYF.